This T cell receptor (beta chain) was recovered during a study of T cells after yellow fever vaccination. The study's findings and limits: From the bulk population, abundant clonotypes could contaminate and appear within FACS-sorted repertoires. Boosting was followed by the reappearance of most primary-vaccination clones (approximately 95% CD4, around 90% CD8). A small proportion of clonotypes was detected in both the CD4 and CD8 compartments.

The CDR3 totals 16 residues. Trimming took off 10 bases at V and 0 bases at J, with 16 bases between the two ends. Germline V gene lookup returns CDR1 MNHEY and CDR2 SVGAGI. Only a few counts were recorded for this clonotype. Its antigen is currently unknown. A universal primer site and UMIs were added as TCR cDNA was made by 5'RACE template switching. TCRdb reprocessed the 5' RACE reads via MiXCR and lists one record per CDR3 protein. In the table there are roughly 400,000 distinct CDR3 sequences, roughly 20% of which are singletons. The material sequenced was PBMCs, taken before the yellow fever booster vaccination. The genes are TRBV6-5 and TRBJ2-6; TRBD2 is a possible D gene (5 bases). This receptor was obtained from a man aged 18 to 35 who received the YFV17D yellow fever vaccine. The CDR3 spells CATRPLRDSGANVLTF. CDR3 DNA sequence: TGTGCCACCCGGCCTCTTCGGGACTCTGGGGCCAACGTCCTGACTTTC.